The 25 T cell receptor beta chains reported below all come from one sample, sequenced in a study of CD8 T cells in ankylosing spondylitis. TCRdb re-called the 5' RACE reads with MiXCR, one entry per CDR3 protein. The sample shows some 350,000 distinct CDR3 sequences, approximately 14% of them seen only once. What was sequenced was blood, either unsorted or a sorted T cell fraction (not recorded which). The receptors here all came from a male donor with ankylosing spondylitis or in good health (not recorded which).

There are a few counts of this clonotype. For the CDR3, the DNA is TGTGCCAGCAGCTTCCTCCGGGGAAGGGTTTACAATGAGCAGTTCTTC. Encoded protein: CASSFLRGRVYNEQFF. The chain carries TRBV11-2 and TRBJ2-1, with a tentative D call TRBD2 (5 bases). CDR1 is SGHAT and CDR2 is FQNNGV in the germline V gene. CDR3 length: 16 residues. V was clipped by 3 bases and J by 4 bases, with 16 bases between them.

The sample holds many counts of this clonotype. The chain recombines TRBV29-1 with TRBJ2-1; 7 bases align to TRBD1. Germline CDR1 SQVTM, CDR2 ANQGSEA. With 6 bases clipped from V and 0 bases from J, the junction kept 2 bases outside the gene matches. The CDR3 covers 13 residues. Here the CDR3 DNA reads TGCAGCGTGGGACAGCGCTCCTACAATGAGCAGTTCTTC. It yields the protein CSVGQRSYNEQFF.

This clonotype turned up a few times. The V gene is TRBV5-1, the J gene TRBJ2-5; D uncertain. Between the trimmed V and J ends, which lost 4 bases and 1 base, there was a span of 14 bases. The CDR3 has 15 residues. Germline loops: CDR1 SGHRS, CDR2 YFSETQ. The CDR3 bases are TGCGCCAGCAGCCTTCCCAACACGGTCCAAGAGACCCAGTACTTC. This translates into CASSLPNTVQETQYF.

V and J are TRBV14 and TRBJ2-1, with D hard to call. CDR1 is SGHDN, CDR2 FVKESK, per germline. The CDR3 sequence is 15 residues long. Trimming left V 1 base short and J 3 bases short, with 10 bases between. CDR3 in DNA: TGTGCCAGCAGCCAAGCCCAACGGCTCTACAATGAGCAGTTCTTC. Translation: CASSQAQRLYNEQFF.

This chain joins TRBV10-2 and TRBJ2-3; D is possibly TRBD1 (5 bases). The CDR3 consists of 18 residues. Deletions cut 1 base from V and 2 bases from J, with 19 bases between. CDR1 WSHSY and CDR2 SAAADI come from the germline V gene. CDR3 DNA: TGCGCCAGCAGTGAGTACCCTCCAGGGTCCCTAACCACAGATACGCAGTATTTT. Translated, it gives CASSEYPPGSLTTDTQYF.

CDR3 nucleotide sequence: TGTGCCAGCAGCCCTTCAACCGCGGGGGGCTACACCTTC. Protein sequence: CASSPSTAGGYTF. The J gene is TRBJ1-2, the V gene TRBV6-1; unclear D gene. The CDR3 length is 13 residues. In germline, CDR1 is MNHNS, CDR2 SASEGT. Between the trimmed V and J ends, which lost 6 bases and 8 bases, there was a span of 16 bases.

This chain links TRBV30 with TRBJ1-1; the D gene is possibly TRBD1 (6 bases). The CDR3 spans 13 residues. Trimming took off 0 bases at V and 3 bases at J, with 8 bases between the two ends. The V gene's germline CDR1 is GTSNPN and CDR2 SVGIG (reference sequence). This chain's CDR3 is CAWSVRGDTEAFF. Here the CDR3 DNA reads TGTGCCTGGAGTGTAAGGGGGGACACTGAAGCTTTCTTT.

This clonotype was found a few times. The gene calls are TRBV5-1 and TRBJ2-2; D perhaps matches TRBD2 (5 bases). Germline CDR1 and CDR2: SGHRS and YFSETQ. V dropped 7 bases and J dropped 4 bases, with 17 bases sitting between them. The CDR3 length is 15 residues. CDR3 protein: CASAASGGVTGELFF. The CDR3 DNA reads TGCGCCAGCGCGGCAAGCGGCGGTGTCACCGGGGAGCTGTTTTTT. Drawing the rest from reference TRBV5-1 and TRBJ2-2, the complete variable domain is KAGVTQTPRYLIKTRGQQVTLSCSPISGHRSVSWYQQTPGQGLQFLFEYFSETQRNKGNFPGRFSGRQFSNSRSEMNVSTLELGDSALYLCASAASGGVTGELFFGEGSRLTVL.

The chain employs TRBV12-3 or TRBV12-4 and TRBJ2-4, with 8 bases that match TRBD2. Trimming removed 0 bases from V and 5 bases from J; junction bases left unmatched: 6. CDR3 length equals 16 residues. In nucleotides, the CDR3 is TGTGCCAGCAGTTTAGCGCCGGCGGGGGGCCAAAACATTCAGTACTTC. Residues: CASSLAPAGGQNIQYF.

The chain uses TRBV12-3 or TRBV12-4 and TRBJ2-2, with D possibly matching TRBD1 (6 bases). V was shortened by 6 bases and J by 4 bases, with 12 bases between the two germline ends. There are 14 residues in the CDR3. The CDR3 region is CASRVDSITGELFF. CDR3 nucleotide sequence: TGTGCCAGCAGGGTGGACAGCATCACCGGGGAGCTGTTTTTT.

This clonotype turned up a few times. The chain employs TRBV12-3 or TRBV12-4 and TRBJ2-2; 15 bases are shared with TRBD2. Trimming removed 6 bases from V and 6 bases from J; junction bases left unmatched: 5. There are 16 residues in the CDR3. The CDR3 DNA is TGTGCCAGCAGGCGGACTAGCGGGAGGGCCCCCGGGGAGCTGTTTTTT. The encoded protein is CASRRTSGRAPGELFF.

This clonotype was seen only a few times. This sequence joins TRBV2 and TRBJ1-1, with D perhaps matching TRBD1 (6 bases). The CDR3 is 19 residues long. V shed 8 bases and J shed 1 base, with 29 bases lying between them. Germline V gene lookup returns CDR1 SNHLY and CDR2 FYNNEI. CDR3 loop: CASYMQGTLVLLQNTEAFF. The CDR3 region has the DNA TGTGCCAGCTATATGCAGGGGACCCTCGTTTTACTCCAGAACACTGAAGCTTTCTTT. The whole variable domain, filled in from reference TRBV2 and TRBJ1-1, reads EPEVTQTPSHQVTQMGQEVILRCVPISNHLYFYWYRQILGQKVEFLVSFYNNEISEKSEIFDDQFSVERPDGSNFTLKIRSTKLEDSAMYFCASYMQGTLVLLQNTEAFFGQGTRLTVV.

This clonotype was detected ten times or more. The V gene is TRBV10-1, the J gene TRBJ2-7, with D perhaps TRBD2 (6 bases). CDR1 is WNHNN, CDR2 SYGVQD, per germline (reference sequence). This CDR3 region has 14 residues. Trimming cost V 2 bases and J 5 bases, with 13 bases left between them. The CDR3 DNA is TGCGCCAGCAGTGAGGGGGGGTCGAGCGACGAGCAGTACTTC. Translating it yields CASSEGGSSDEQYF.

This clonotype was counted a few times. The CDR3 DNA follows: TGCGCCAGCAGAAAGGACAGGTGGAACAATGAGCAGTTCTTC. This sequence encodes CASRKDRWNNEQFF. The genes are TRBV5-1 and TRBJ2-1; TRBD1 aligns across 7 bases. The CDR3 sequence is 14 residues long. Germline V gene lookup returns CDR1 SGHRS and CDR2 YFSETQ. Germline trimming cut 5 bases from V and 5 bases from J; bases unmatched to any gene: 7. Filled out from reference TRBV5-1 and TRBJ2-1, the complete variable domain reads KAGVTQTPRYLIKTRGQQVTLSCSPISGHRSVSWYQQTPGQGLQFLFEYFSETQRNKGNFPGRFSGRQFSNSRSEMNVSTLELGDSALYLCASRKDRWNNEQFFGPGTRLTVL.

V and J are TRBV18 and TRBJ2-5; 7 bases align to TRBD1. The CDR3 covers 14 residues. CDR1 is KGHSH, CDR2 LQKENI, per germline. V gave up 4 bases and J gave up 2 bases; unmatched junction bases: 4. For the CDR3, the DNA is TGTGCCAGCTCACACCCGGGACAGCAAGAGACCCAGTACTTC. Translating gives CASSHPGQQETQYF.

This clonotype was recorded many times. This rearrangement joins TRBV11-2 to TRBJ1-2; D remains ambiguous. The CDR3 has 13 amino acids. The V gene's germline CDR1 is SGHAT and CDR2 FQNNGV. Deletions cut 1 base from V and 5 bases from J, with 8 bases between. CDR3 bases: TGTGCCAGCAGCTTAGCGGCGGGTTATGGCTACACCTTC. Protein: CASSLAAGYGYTF.

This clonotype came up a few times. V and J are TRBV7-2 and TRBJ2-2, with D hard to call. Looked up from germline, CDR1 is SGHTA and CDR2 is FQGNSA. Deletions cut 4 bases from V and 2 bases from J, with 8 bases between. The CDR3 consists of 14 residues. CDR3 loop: CASSSTANTGELFF. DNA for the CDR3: TGTGCCAGCAGCTCGACTGCCAACACCGGGGAGCTGTTTTTT.

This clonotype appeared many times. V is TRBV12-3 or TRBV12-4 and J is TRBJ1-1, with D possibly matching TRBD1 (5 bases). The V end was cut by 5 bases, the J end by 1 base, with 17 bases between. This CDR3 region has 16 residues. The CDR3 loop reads CASSLPPGQGNTEAFF. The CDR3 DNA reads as TGTGCCAGCAGTCTCCCACCAGGGCAGGGGAACACTGAAGCTTTCTTT.

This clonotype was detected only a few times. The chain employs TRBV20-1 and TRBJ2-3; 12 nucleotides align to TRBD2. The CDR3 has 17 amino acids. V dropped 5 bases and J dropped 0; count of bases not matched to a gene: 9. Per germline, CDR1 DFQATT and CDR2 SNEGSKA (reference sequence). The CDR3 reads CSASTSGGGSSTDTQYF. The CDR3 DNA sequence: TGCAGTGCTTCGACTAGCGGGGGCGGTTCTAGCACAGATACGCAGTATTTT.

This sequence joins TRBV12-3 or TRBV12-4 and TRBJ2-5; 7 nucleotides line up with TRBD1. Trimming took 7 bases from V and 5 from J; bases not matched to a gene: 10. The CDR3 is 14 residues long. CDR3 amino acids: CASTNTGAGETQYF. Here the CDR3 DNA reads TGTGCCAGCACCAACACAGGGGCCGGGGAGACCCAGTACTTC.

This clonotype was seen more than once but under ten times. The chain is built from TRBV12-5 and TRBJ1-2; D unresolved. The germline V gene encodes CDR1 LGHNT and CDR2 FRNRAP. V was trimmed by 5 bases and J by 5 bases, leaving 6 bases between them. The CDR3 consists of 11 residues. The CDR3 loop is CASGVGYGYTF. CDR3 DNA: TGTGCTAGTGGTGTTGGGTATGGCTACACCTTC.

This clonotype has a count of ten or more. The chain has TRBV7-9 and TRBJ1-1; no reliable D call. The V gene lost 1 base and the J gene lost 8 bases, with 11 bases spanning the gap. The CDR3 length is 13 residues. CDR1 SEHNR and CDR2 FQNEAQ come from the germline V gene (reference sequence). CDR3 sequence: CASSLEVVREAFF. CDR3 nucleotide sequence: TGTGCCAGCAGCTTAGAAGTCGTCCGCGAAGCTTTCTTT. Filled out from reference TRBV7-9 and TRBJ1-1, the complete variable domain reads DTGVSQNPRHKITKRGQNVTFRCDPISEHNRLYWYRQTLGQGPEFLTYFQNEAQLEKSRLLSDRFSAERPKGSFSTLEIQRTEQGDSAMYLCASSLEVVREAFFGQGTRLTVV.

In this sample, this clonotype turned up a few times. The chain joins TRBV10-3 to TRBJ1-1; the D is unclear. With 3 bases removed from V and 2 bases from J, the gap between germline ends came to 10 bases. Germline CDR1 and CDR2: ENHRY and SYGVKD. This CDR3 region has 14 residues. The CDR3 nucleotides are TGTGCCATCAGTGACTCGGGAACCAACACTGAAGCTTTCTTT. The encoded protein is CAISDSGTNTEAFF.

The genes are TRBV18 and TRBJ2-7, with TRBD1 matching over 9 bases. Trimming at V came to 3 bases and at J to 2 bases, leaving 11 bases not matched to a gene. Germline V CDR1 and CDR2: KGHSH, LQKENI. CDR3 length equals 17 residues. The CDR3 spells CASSPSSDRGNPYEQYF. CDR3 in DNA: TGTGCCAGCTCACCTTCGTCTGACAGGGGGAACCCCTACGAGCAGTACTTC.

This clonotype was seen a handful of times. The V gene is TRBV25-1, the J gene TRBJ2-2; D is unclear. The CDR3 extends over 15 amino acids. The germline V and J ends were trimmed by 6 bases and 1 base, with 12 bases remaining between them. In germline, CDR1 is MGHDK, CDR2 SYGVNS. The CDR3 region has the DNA TGTGCCAGCAGACCGACACGCGTGAACACCGGGGAGCTGTTTTTT. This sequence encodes CASRPTRVNTGELFF.